Presented here are 8 T cell receptor beta chains from one specimen sequenced in a study of cytomegalovirus exposure and HLA in healthy donors. PCR amplification relied on 60 Vbeta primers (plus 13 Jbeta primers). TCRdb keeps only in-frame clones here, not all; method: immunoSEQ multiplex PCR. The data hold hundreds of thousands of clones, with over 75% observed a single time. The sample consisted of PBMCs. These receptors all stem from a man in his late teens or twenties in good health and CMV-seronegative.

This sequence joins TRBV28 and TRBJ2-7; D remains ambiguous. The CDR3 length is 12 residues. V was clipped by 10 bases and J by 0 bases, with 10 bases between them. Germline CDR1 MDHEN, CDR2 SYDVKM. The CDR3 DNA reads as TGTGCCATAGGAAGGAGCTCCTACGAGCAGTACTTC. Protein sequence: CAIGRSSYEQYF. The full variable domain, its missing parts supplied by reference TRBV28 and TRBJ2-7, is DVKVTQSSRYLVKRTGEKVFLECVQDMDHENMFWYRQDPGLGLRLIYFSYDVKMKEKGDIPEGYSVSREKKERFSLILESASTNQTSMYLCAIGRSSYEQYFGPGTRLTVT.

Only one count was recorded for this clone. The chain carries TRBV19 and TRBJ2-2, with TRBD2 matching over 9 bases. The germline V gene encodes CDR1 LNHDA and CDR2 SQIVND (reference sequence). Germline trimming cut 3 bases from V and 6 bases from J; bases unmatched to any gene: 11. CDR3 size: 17 residues. The CDR3 nucleotides are TGTGCCAGTAGTATGAAAAGCGGGGGGTTGTTTGCCGGGGAGCTGTTTTTT. This sequence encodes CASSMKSGGLFAGELFF.

The rearrangement links TRBV5-1 to TRBJ1-2, with 9 bases fitting TRBD1. The J segment lost 2 bases and the V segment lost 4 bases, leaving 12 bases of the junction unmatched. Germline CDR1 and CDR2: SGHRS and YFSETQ. The CDR3 length is 17 residues. The CDR3 here is CASSPGTGLMGNYGYTF. Written as DNA, the CDR3 is TGCGCCAGCAGCCCCGGGACAGGGTTAATGGGGAACTATGGCTACACCTTC.

V usage is TRBV11-3 and J usage is TRBJ2-2; possibly TRBD1 for D (6 bases). The ends were cut back, 0 bases at V and 10 bases at J, with 12 bases in the middle. The germline CDR1 and CDR2 sequences are SGHNT and YENEEA. This CDR3 has 14 amino acids. The CDR3 DNA is TGTGCCAGCAGCTTAGACCAGGGGCGCTCGGAGCTGTTTTTT. This codes for CASSLDQGRSELFF.

This chain's CDR3 is CASSPANRRDTQYF. In DNA form, the CDR3 reads TGCGCCAGCAGCCCAGCTAACAGGCGGGATACGCAGTATTTT. This chain joins TRBV5-1 and TRBJ2-3; D possibly corresponds to TRBD1 (5 bases). Trimming cost V 4 bases and J 6 bases, with 15 bases left between them. Germline V CDR1 and CDR2: SGHRS, YFSETQ. CDR3 size: 14 residues.

The J gene is TRBJ1-4, the V gene TRBV28, with D perhaps matching TRBD1 (5 bases). Germline CDR1 reads MDHEN; CDR2 reads SYDVKM. CDR3 size: 14 residues. With 3 bases removed from V and 7 bases from J, the gap between germline ends came to 12 bases. The CDR3 spells CASSLSQGSEKLFF. CDR3 nucleotides: TGTGCCAGCAGTTTGTCCCAGGGCTCTGAAAAACTGTTTTTT.

Only a few counts were recorded for this clone. The rearrangement links TRBV19 to TRBJ2-2, with 7 nucleotides matching TRBD1. The CDR3 consists of 16 residues. Germline values: CDR1 LNHDA, CDR2 SQIVND (reference sequence). The V gene end was trimmed by 3 bases and the J gene end by 1 base; junction bases not matched to a gene: 5. In DNA, the CDR3 is TGTGCCAGTAGTATTAAGGGGGCCCTGAACACCGGGGAGCTGTTTTTT. Its translation is CASSIKGALNTGELFF. The variable domain in full, completed from reference TRBV19 and TRBJ2-2, reads DGGITQSPKYLFRKEGQNVTLSCEQNLNHDAMYWYRQDPGQGLRLIYYSQIVNDFQKGDIAEGYSVSREKKESFPLTVTSAQKNPTAFYLCASSIKGALNTGELFFGEGSRLTVL.

The V gene is TRBV7-2, the J gene TRBJ2-4; maybe TRBD1 (5 bases). From germline, CDR1 is SGHTA and CDR2 FQGNSA. The length of the CDR3 is 14 residues. V shed 1 base and J shed 2 bases, with 6 bases lying between them. The CDR3 sequence is CASSLDRPKNIQYF. The CDR3 DNA sequence: TGTGCCAGCAGCTTAGACAGGCCCAAAAACATTCAGTACTTC.